This T cell receptor (beta chain) appears in the sequencing data of a study of CD8 T cells in Susac syndrome. CDR3 length equals 16 residues. CDR1 is LGHNA, CDR2 YSLEER, per germline. Trimming stripped 1 base from V and 7 bases from J, with 14 bases between. It was with random hexamers that roughly 0.45 to 1 ug RNA was reverse transcribed. TCRdb processed the immunoSEQ multiplex PCR reads anew with MiXCR; each CDR3 protein has one entry. The table includes 250,000 to 300,000 distinct CDR3 sequences, about 89% detected once. CD8+ and CD4+ T cells from blood underwent TCR beta sequencing. The source material was CD8+ T cells from PBMCs. The clonotype originates from a human donor with multiple sclerosis. J is TRBJ1-6 and V is TRBV4-3, with a possible D match to TRBD1 (6 bases). The CDR3 sequence is CASSQGPLQGNSPLHF. DNA for the CDR3: TGCGCCAGCAGCCAAGGACCTCTACAGGGAAATTCACCCCTCCACTTT.